The T cell receptor beta chain under discussion was sequenced for a study of CXCR3-negative and CXCR3-positive naive CD8 T cells. The germline V gene encodes CDR1 SEHNR and CDR2 FQNEAQ (reference sequence). The CDR3 consists of 14 residues. Comments on this clonotype: The antigen is undetermined.

CD45RO-CCR7+CD27+CD95- marked naive CD8+ T cells. Study outcomes and limitations: Within a donor, both naive subsets shared TRBV-TRBJ usage, unlike memory cells.

5' RACE that incorporated UMI labels was used to prepare the TRB cDNA libraries. Each CDR3 protein gets one entry in TCRdb, which reprocessed the 5' RACE reads and gives no DNA. The sample table includes some 41,000 distinct CDR3 sequences. The sequenced sample consisted of naive CXCR3- CD8+ T cells from blood. Subset meaning: CD45RO-CCR7+CD27+CD95- naive CD8+ T cells lacking CXCR3 (TNR3-). The receptor's source is a human donor in good health. Some clones in this sample may be carry-over from other donors' samples. The chain couples TRBV7-9 to TRBJ2-7; lacking DNA, the TRBD2 call made by TCRdb goes unchecked. CDR3 loop: CASSPPGVSYEQYF. The full variable domain, its missing parts supplied by reference TRBV7-9 and TRBJ2-7, is DTGVSQNPRHKITKRGQNVTFRCDPISEHNRLYWYRQTLGQGPEFLTYFQNEAQLEKSRLLSDRFSAERPKGSFSTLEIQRTEQGDSAMYLCASSPPGVSYEQYFGPGTRLTVT.